The entry that follows covers one T cell receptor beta chain sequence. Assay used: immunoSEQ multiplex PCR; TCRdb lists only in-frame clones, some missing. The repertoire holds approximately 100,000 clones, 90% seen once, with over 0.3% in the top ten. V lost 2 bases to trimming and J lost 5 bases; unmatched junction nucleotides: 12. CDR3 size: 17 residues. Germline V lookup: CDR1 SGHRS, CDR2 YFSETQ. This entry is derived from a study of OX40 agonist ivuxolimab in advanced cancers. Study overall: Prior therapy, whether anti-PD-1, anti-PD-L1 or anti-CTLA-4, was allowed, and roughly 40% had some. Partial responses, seen in three patients, involved one hepatocellular carcinoma and two cutaneous melanomas.

The receptor was derived from an adult with an advanced solid tumor such as melanoma, head and neck, liver or kidney cancer. The material was CD4+ or CD8+ T cells sorted from blood, obtained in a trial of the OX40 agonist ivuxolimab. The chain employs TRBV5-1 and TRBJ2-5, with TRBD2 matching 10 bases. For the CDR3, the DNA is TGCGCCAGCAGCTTATCACGGGGAGCGGGAGGGACGGAGACCCAGTACTTC. Protein product: CASSLSRGAGGTETQYF.